The sequence of this T cell receptor beta chain was determined in a study of blood T cells in healthy people across ages. Germline V gives CDR1 SGHAT, CDR2 FQNNGV. V lost 4 bases, J lost 6 bases, and 12 bases stayed unmatched. The CDR3 is 16 amino acids. Alongside a J-beta primer mix, a sample-barcoded 5' primer served in a second PCR lasting roughly 6 to 11 cycles. TCRdb ran MiXCR on the 5' RACE reads and lists one entry per CDR3 protein. This sample has hundreds of thousands of distinct CDR3 sequences; about 62% occur once, and the top ten carry over 20%. The specimen was blood. The clonotype was recovered from a man aged 25 to 45 in good health. The chain employs TRBV11-2 and TRBJ1-2; 9 nucleotides line up with TRBD1. CDR3 nucleotides: TGTGCCAGCAGCTCCGCCGGGACAGGGACATTAAATGGCTACACCTTC. Amino acid sequence: CASSSAGTGTLNGYTF.